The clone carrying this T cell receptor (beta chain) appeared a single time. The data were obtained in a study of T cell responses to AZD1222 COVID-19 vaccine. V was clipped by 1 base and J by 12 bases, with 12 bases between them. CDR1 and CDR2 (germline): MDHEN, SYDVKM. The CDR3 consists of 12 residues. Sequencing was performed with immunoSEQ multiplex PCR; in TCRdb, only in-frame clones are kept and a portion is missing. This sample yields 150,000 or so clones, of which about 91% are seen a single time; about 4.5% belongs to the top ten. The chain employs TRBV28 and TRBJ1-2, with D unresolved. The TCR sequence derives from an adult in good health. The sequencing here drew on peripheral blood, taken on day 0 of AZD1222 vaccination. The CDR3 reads CASSLLGSPHTF. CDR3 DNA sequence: TGTGCCAGCAGTTTATTAGGCAGTCCCCACACCTTC.